Following are 26 T cell receptor beta chains from one sample sequenced in a study of Ad26.COV2.S vaccination and SARS-CoV-2 variants. Assay used: immunoSEQ multiplex PCR; TCRdb lists only in-frame clones, some missing. The sample includes about 480,000 clones, 87% seen only once; the top ten take 9.5% to 15%. The treatment was: roughly 20 received Ad26.COV2.S at low or high dose, single or two shots; about 5 received placebo; per-sample allocation not given. Sample collection was performed on day 63 after the first vaccine or placebo injection. The sample here was peripheral blood, taken in a trial of Ad26.COV2.S vaccine versus placebo. The receptors were sampled from a person aged 18-65 years who received the Ad26.COV2.S COVID-19 vaccine or a placebo.

The V and J genes are TRBV7-8 and TRBJ2-7, with TRBD1 matching over 9 bases. Per the germline V gene, CDR1 is SGHVS and CDR2 is FQNEAQ. V lost 1 base, J lost 3 bases, and 4 bases stayed unmatched. This CDR3 spans 15 amino acids. CDR3 in DNA: TGTGCCAGCAGCTTAGGGGGACAGGGAGGCTACGAGCAGTACTTC. Translated, it gives CASSLGGQGGYEQYF.

This chain connects TRBV7-2 to TRBJ1-6; TRBD1 is a possible D gene (5 bases). Trimming removed 0 bases from V and 0 bases from J, with 9 bases in between. Germline loops: CDR1 SGHTA, CDR2 FQGNSA. The CDR3 is 17 residues long. CDR3 in amino acids: CASSLAPQGSYNSPLHF. The CDR3 DNA reads as TGTGCCAGCAGCTTAGCGCCCCAGGGCTCCTATAATTCACCCCTCCACTTT.

This rearrangement joins TRBV2 to TRBJ2-1; D unresolved. The germline V and J ends were trimmed by 6 bases and 0 bases, with 12 bases remaining between them. Germline V gene data show CDR1 as SNHLY and CDR2 as FYNNEI. The CDR3 sequence is 15 residues long. CDR3 sequence reads: CASRLDQSSYNEQFF. CDR3 sequence (DNA): TGTGCCAGCAGGCTCGATCAAAGCTCCTACAATGAGCAGTTCTTC.

The chain joins TRBV19 to TRBJ1-5; D not certain. The V gene's germline CDR1 is LNHDA and CDR2 SQIVND (reference sequence). Trimming shortened V by 2 bases and J by 5 bases, and 4 bases separated the two germline ends. The CDR3 runs to 12 residues. CDR3 sequence (DNA): TGTGCCAGTAGTATACTGTATCAGCCCCAGCATTTT. Translated: CASSILYQPQHF.

This clone has only a few counts. The chain uses TRBV7-2 and TRBJ2-7; 7 bases map to TRBD1. From germline, CDR1 is SGHTA and CDR2 FQGNSA. With V trimmed by 4 bases and J by 7 bases, 10 bases remained unmatched. This CDR3 region has 14 residues. The CDR3: CASSYDRVLGEQYF. Written as DNA, the CDR3 is TGTGCCAGCAGCTACGACAGGGTTCTGGGGGAGCAGTACTTC.

The chain joins TRBV25-1 to TRBJ2-7, with D maybe TRBD1 (6 bases). CDR1 and CDR2 from the germline V gene are MGHDK and SYGVNS. This CDR3 comprises 12 residues. The V end lost 6 bases, the J end lost 3 bases, and 9 bases lay between the germline ends. In DNA form, the CDR3 reads TGTGCCAGCAGGGACAGCCTCTACGAGCAGTACTTC. Protein sequence: CASRDSLYEQYF.

The chain uses TRBV6-5 and TRBJ1-3; the D gene is possibly TRBD1 (5 bases). V shed 6 bases and J shed 1 base, with 13 bases lying between them. The CDR3 spans 15 residues. Germline values: CDR1 MNHEY, CDR2 SVGAGI. DNA of the CDR3: TGTGCCAGCAGAGACTGGGGGGATTCTGGAAACACCATATATTTT. Translating it yields CASRDWGDSGNTIYF.

The gene calls are TRBV19 and TRBJ2-7; D unresolved. Germline values: CDR1 LNHDA, CDR2 SQIVND (reference sequence). The CDR3 has 14 residues. Trimming shortened V by 6 bases and J by 0 bases, and 12 bases separated the two germline ends. CDR3 region: CASSKTQSSYEQYF. Written as DNA, the CDR3 is TGTGCCAGTAGCAAAACACAGAGCTCCTACGAGCAGTACTTC. The whole variable domain, filled in from reference TRBV19 and TRBJ2-7, reads DGGITQSPKYLFRKEGQNVTLSCEQNLNHDAMYWYRQDPGQGLRLIYYSQIVNDFQKGDIAEGYSVSREKKESFPLTVTSAQKNPTAFYLCASSKTQSSYEQYFGPGTRLTVT.

This chain connects TRBV6-6 to TRBJ1-4; D not resolved. This CDR3 comprises 16 residues. Trimming stripped 2 bases from V and 4 bases from J, with 14 bases between. Germline CDR1 and CDR2: MNHNY and SVGAGI (reference sequence). The CDR3 bases are TGTGCCAGCAGTTACAATCATCCTGGGATTAATGAAAAACTGTTTTTT. The encoded protein is CASSYNHPGINEKLFF.

This chain joins TRBV15 and TRBJ2-1; D possibly corresponds to TRBD1 (6 bases). With 9 bases removed from V and 11 bases from J, the gap between germline ends came to 14 bases. This CDR3 region has 11 residues. Germline assignment: CDR1 LNHNV and CDR2 YYDKDF (reference sequence). DNA for the CDR3: TGTGCCACGGGGGCCATATCGCAGCAGTTCTTC. Translation: CATGAISQQFF.

The rearrangement uses TRBV7-9 and TRBJ1-2; no reliable D call. V lost 3 bases, J lost 7 bases, and 18 bases lay in between. Germline CDR1 SEHNR, CDR2 FQNEAQ (reference sequence). The CDR3 runs 15 residues. CDR3 nucleotides: TGTGCCAGCAGCTTTCATGAACAGTTGAGCTCTGGCTACACCTTC. Protein sequence: CASSFHEQLSSGYTF.

This chain links TRBV18 with TRBJ2-1; 12 nucleotides align to TRBD2. CDR1 KGHSH and CDR2 LQKENI come from the germline V gene. The CDR3 covers 16 residues. Trimming cost V 1 base and J 7 bases; bases outside gene matches: 5. The CDR3 DNA reads TGTGCCAGCTCACCACGACCCGGACTAGCGGGGAATGAGCAGTTCTTC. This sequence encodes CASSPRPGLAGNEQFF.

This clone was seen a few times. J is TRBJ1-6 and V is TRBV27; D gene unclear. V was cut by 7 bases and J by 8 bases, with 21 bases left in between. Germline CDR1 and CDR2: MNHEY and SMNVEV (reference sequence). The CDR3 is 16 residues long. The CDR3 reads CASTQVVGPRDSPLHF. The CDR3 region has the DNA TGTGCCAGCACCCAGGTTGTTGGCCCCCGGGATTCACCCCTCCACTTT.

The gene calls are TRBV4-2 and TRBJ2-7; possibly TRBD2 for D (5 bases). The CDR3 extends over 14 amino acids. CDR1 is LGHNA, CDR2 YNFKEQ, per germline. Trimming took 0 bases from V and 4 from J, leaving 10 bases between them. The DNA for the CDR3 is TGTGCCAGCAGCCAAGAAGCTGGGGAGTACGAGCAGTACTTC. Protein product: CASSQEAGEYEQYF.

The chain links TRBV5-1 to TRBJ2-2, with TRBD1 as a possible D gene (5 bases). Germline CDR1 reads SGHRS; CDR2 reads YFSETQ. Trimming shortened V by 1 base and J by 7 bases, and 11 bases separated the two germline ends. The CDR3 is 14 residues long. CDR3 sequence: CASSLSGAVGELFF. The CDR3 nucleotides read TGCGCCAGCAGCTTGTCTGGGGCTGTCGGGGAGCTGTTTTTT.

The CDR3 nucleotides are TGTGCCAGCAGCTTACGAGGGGGCGGTCAGCCCCAGCATTTT. It translates to CASSLRGGGQPQHF. The V gene is TRBV7-3, the J gene TRBJ1-5, with 7 bases matching TRBD1. Trimming took 2 bases from V and 6 from J; bases not matched to a gene: 4. Germline lookup yields CDR1 SGHTA and CDR2 FQGTGA. There are 14 residues in the CDR3. The whole variable domain, remainder taken from reference TRBV7-3 and TRBJ1-5, is GAGVSQTPSNKVTEKGKYVELRCDPISGHTALYWYRQSLGQGPEFLIYFQGTGAADDSGLPNDRFFAVRPEGSVSTLKIQRTERGDSAVYLCASSLRGGGQPQHFGDGTRLSIL.

V gene TRBV24-1 combines with J gene TRBJ2-1, with D perhaps TRBD2 (5 bases). The CDR3 sequence is 19 residues long. CDR1 and CDR2 (germline): KGHDR, SFDVKD. The germline V and J ends were trimmed by 1 base and 8 bases, with 26 bases remaining between them. CDR3 loop: CATSDFGPGQLTSLDEQFF. CDR3 in DNA: TGTGCCACCAGTGATTTCGGCCCTGGTCAATTAACTAGTCTCGATGAGCAGTTCTTC.

V gene TRBV7-8 combines with J gene TRBJ2-3, with TRBD2 identical over 15 bases. The germline CDR1 and CDR2 sequences are SGHVS and FQNEAQ. Trimming cost V 1 base and J 2 bases; bases outside gene matches: 4. The CDR3 spans 18 residues. CDR3 coding DNA: TGTGCCAGCAGCTTAGGGACTAGCGGGAGGGGTTCCACAGATACGCAGTATTTT. Protein sequence: CASSLGTSGRGSTDTQYF. The entire variable domain, with the rest obtained from reference TRBV7-8 and TRBJ2-3, is as follows: GAGVSQSPRYKVAKRGQDVALRCDPISGHVSLFWYQQALGQGPEFLTYFQNEAQLDKSGLPSDRFFAERPEGSVSTLKIQRTQQEDSAVYLCASSLGTSGRGSTDTQYFGPGTRLTVL.

The chain carries TRBV5-1 and TRBJ2-5; no definite D call. The CDR3 runs to 15 residues. Trimming left V 7 bases short and J 2 bases short, with 18 bases between. The germline gives CDR1 SGHRS, CDR2 YFSETQ. The DNA for the CDR3 is TGCGCCAGCGTAAGGGCTCTGGGCTTACAAGAGACCCAGTACTTC. Its translation: CASVRALGLQETQYF.

The rearrangement joins TRBV3-1 (or the pseudogene TRBV3-2) to TRBJ2-3; TRBD2 might be the D (6 bases). This CDR3 comprises 14 residues. Germline V gene lookup returns CDR1 LGHDT and CDR2 YNNKEL (reference sequence). Trimming took 0 bases from V and 8 from J, leaving 12 bases between them. The CDR3 spells CASSQDQLATTQYF. The CDR3 nucleotides are TGTGCCAGCAGCCAAGACCAACTAGCTACTACGCAGTATTTT.

The DNA of the CDR3 is TGTGCCAGCAGCTTAGGAGCGGGTTCAAATTCACCCCTCCACTTT. Protein product: CASSLGAGSNSPLHF. The chain is built from TRBV7-9 and TRBJ1-6; D gene uncertain. V was shortened by 1 base and J by 7 bases, with 11 bases between the two germline ends. The CDR3 covers 15 residues. Germline assignment: CDR1 SEHNR and CDR2 FQNEAQ (reference sequence).

V is TRBV5-1 and J is TRBJ2-7, with D possibly TRBD1 on 5 matching bases. V was pared by 0 bases and J by 3 bases, with 13 bases between. Germline CDR1 SGHRS, CDR2 YFSETQ. The CDR3 sequence is 15 residues long. The CDR3 loop reads CASSLEPGLVYEQYF. In DNA form, the CDR3 reads TGCGCCAGCAGCTTGGAGCCAGGGTTGGTCTACGAGCAGTACTTC. Complete variable domain (other parts from reference TRBV5-1 and TRBJ2-7): KAGVTQTPRYLIKTRGQQVTLSCSPISGHRSVSWYQQTPGQGLQFLFEYFSETQRNKGNFPGRFSGRQFSNSRSEMNVSTLELGDSALYLCASSLEPGLVYEQYFGPGTRLTVT.

CDR3 in DNA: TGCGCCAGCAGCTGGGTCGTCCAGATAGAGCCTGGGGCCAACGTCCTGACTTTC. Its translation: CASSWVVQIEPGANVLTF. The chain uses TRBV5-1 and TRBJ2-6; D is unclear. V lost 3 bases and J lost 2, with 18 bases in between. The CDR3 sequence is 18 residues long. CDR1 is SGHRS, CDR2 YFSETQ, per germline.

The V gene is TRBV28, the J gene TRBJ1-2; D is possibly TRBD1 (5 bases). The V gene's germline CDR1 is MDHEN and CDR2 SYDVKM. Trimming pared 4 bases from V and 0 bases from J, leaving 15 bases between. The CDR3 loop spans 16 amino acids. CDR3 sequence reads: CASSSHPGRTNYGYTF. CDR3 nucleotide sequence: TGTGCCAGCAGTTCTCACCCGGGACGGACTAACTATGGCTACACCTTC.

The CDR3: CASSGLGEGQPQHF. In DNA form, the CDR3 reads TGTGCCAGCAGCGGGTTGGGAGAGGGCCAGCCCCAGCATTTT. The chain joins TRBV9 to TRBJ1-5; D is ambiguous. The CDR3 is 14 amino acids. V was trimmed by 3 bases and J by 7 bases, leaving 14 bases between them. Germline CDR1 SGDLS, CDR2 YYNGEE.

The genes are TRBV6-6 and TRBJ1-3; 11 positions agree with TRBD1. V was pared by 3 bases and J by 4 bases, with 5 bases of the junction left unmatched. The CDR3 length is 16 residues. Per germline, CDR1 MNHNY and CDR2 SVGAGI (reference sequence). In DNA, the CDR3 is TGTGCCAGCAGTTATTACGGACAGGGGGCGGGAAACACCATATATTTT. Amino acid sequence: CASSYYGQGAGNTIYF.